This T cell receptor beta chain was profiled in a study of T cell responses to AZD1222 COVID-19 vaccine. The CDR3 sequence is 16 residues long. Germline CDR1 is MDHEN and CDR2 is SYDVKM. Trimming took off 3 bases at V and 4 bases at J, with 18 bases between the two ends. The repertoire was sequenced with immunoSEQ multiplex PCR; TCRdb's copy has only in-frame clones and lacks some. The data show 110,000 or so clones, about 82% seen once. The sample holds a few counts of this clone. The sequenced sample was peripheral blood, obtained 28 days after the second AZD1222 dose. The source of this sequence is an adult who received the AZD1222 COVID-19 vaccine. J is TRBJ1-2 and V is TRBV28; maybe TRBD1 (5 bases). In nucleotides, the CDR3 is TGTGCCAGCAGTTTGGAGGGGCACTCCTCGGGCTATGGCTACACCTTC. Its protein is CASSLEGHSSGYGYTF.